The sample holds a few counts of the clone carrying this T cell receptor (beta chain). Its specificity is unknown. Isolated RNA was reverse transcribed in full, so expressed TCRB transcripts were sequenced. Sequencing was performed with immunoSEQ multiplex PCR; in TCRdb, only in-frame clones are kept and a portion is missing. The table shows roughly 220,000 clones, with roughly 17% occurring only once. Trimming removed 8 bases from V and 3 bases from J, with 14 bases in between. Germline V gives CDR1 MNHNS, CDR2 SASEGT. The CDR3 loop spans 14 amino acids. Each of the sorted populations had a purity greater than 98%. The data originate from a study of beta chain features in type 1 diabetes. Whole-study results and caveats: People with Type 1 diabetes carried modestly yet significantly shorter TCRB CDR3s in all four CD4+ subsets. A potential influence of HLA type upon TCRB rearrangement remained unresolved herein.

Sequenced: naive CD4+ T cells from blood. The sequence was obtained from a man aged 30 to 39 with type 1 diabetes. The V call is TRBV6-1, the J call TRBJ2-1; D might be TRBD2 (6 bases). CDR3 region: CASLLRDGYNEQFF. DNA for the CDR3: TGTGCCAGCTTACTGCGGGACGGCTACAATGAGCAGTTCTTC.